These 20 T cell receptor beta chains came from one sample sequenced in a study of Ad26.COV2.S vaccination and SARS-CoV-2 variants. The sample's treatment: some 20 received Ad26.COV2.S at low or high dose, single or two shots; a few received placebo; per-sample allocation not given. Day 63 following the first vaccine or placebo injection was when the samples were taken. The data were produced by immunoSEQ multiplex PCR, yet TCRdb's version contains in-frame clones alone and is incomplete. The repertoire consists of about 320,000 clones, with about 85% occurring once and the leading ten covering 2% to 2.5%. Source: peripheral blood, taken in a trial of Ad26.COV2.S vaccine versus placebo. These receptors came from a person aged 18-65 years who received the Ad26.COV2.S COVID-19 vaccine or a placebo.

This clone is medium-sized in the sample. The V and J genes are TRBV7-9 and TRBJ1-3, with TRBD1 matching over 7 bases. Germline loops: CDR1 SEHNR, CDR2 FQNEAQ (reference sequence). CDR3 length: 16 amino acids. V lost 3 bases, J lost 6 bases, and 11 bases stayed unmatched. CDR3 sequence (DNA): TGTGCCAGCAGCTTTCTCGTGACAGGGAATCTAAACACCATATATTTT. It codes for CASSFLVTGNLNTIYF.

J is TRBJ1-4 and V is TRBV27; no clear D gene. The V end was cut by 6 bases, the J end by 0 bases, with 14 bases between. Per germline, CDR1 MNHEY and CDR2 SMNVEV (reference sequence). The CDR3 runs 16 residues. The CDR3 DNA follows: TGTGCCAGCAGCTGGGTTCGAACTGCAACTAATGAAAAACTGTTTTTT. This translates into CASSWVRTATNEKLFF.

The J gene is TRBJ2-2, the V gene TRBV9; TRBD2 matches at 7 bases. This CDR3 spans 15 amino acids. Germline-derived CDR1 and CDR2 are SGDLS and YYNGEE. V gave up 4 bases and J gave up 6 bases; unmatched junction bases: 9. CDR3 amino acids: CASSSRGAGAGELFF. CDR3 sequence (DNA): TGTGCCAGCAGCTCTCGAGGGGCGGGGGCCGGGGAGCTGTTTTTT.

Only one count was recorded for this clone. The CDR3 DNA reads as TGTGCCATCAGTGAAGGGGGGGCCCAGCATTTT. Translating it yields CAISEGGAQHF. The chain recombines TRBV10-3 with TRBJ1-5; TRBD1 is a possible D gene (6 bases). The germline V gene has CDR1 ENHRY and CDR2 SYGVKD. The CDR3 consists of 11 residues. Trimming took 3 bases from V and 11 from J, leaving 8 bases between them.

This chain links TRBV28 with TRBJ1-1; the D is unclear. Germline V gene lookup returns CDR1 MDHEN and CDR2 SYDVKM. The CDR3 contains 13 residues. V was pared by 1 base and J by 4 bases, with 7 bases between. The CDR3 spells CASSLSGFTEAFF. In DNA form, the CDR3 reads TGTGCCAGCAGTTTATCCGGTTTCACTGAAGCTTTCTTT.

This clone was seen only a few times. The chain recombines TRBV18 with TRBJ2-7; no firm D call. Germline-derived CDR1 and CDR2 are KGHSH and LQKENI. Trimming took 1 base from V and 2 from J, leaving 6 bases between them. This CDR3 is 13 amino acids long. The CDR3 loop reads CASSPRPAYEQYF. The CDR3 coding sequence is TGTGCCAGCTCACCACGACCGGCCTACGAGCAGTACTTC.

The chain employs TRBV27 and TRBJ1-6; maybe TRBD1 (6 bases). This CDR3 comprises 12 residues. The V gene's germline CDR1 is MNHEY and CDR2 SMNVEV (reference sequence). V was cut by 8 bases and J by 8 bases, with 10 bases left in between. CDR3 sequence (DNA): TGTGCCAGCTGGACAGCCCATTCACCCCTCCACTTT. Translated: CASWTAHSPLHF.

The rearrangement uses TRBV19 and TRBJ2-1; 10 bases are shared with TRBD2. The germline CDR1 and CDR2 sequences are LNHDA and SQIVND (reference sequence). The CDR3 totals 16 residues. The V and J ends lost 0 bases and 8 bases, in that order; junction bases with no gene match: 7. Here the CDR3 reads CASSIDKAGGLYEQFF. DNA of the CDR3: TGTGCCAGTAGTATAGATAAAGCGGGGGGGCTCTATGAGCAGTTCTTC.

This sequence joins TRBV4-1 and TRBJ2-3; TRBD2 might be the D (6 bases). Germline CDR1 MGHRA, CDR2 YSYEKL. Deletions cut 4 bases from V and 1 base from J, with 18 bases between. This CDR3 spans 17 amino acids. For the CDR3, the DNA is TGCGCCAGCAGCCCCCCCGGGGGTCGCGGGCGCACAGATACGCAGTATTTT. It yields the protein CASSPPGGRGRTDTQYF.

V gene TRBV7-9 combines with J gene TRBJ1-6; TRBD1 matches 8 bases. This CDR3 is built from 15 residues. Germline V gene lookup returns CDR1 SEHNR and CDR2 FQNEAQ (reference sequence). With 4 bases clipped from V and 10 bases from J, the junction kept 9 bases outside the gene matches. The chain's CDR3 is CASSSRGQAGSPLHF. The CDR3 bases are TGTGCCAGCAGCTCCAGGGGGCAAGCAGGGTCACCCCTCCACTTT.

This clone was observed a handful of times. The J gene is TRBJ1-6, the V gene TRBV6-5; D is unresolved. V was trimmed by 4 bases and J by 9 bases, leaving 13 bases between them. Looked up from germline, CDR1 is MNHEY and CDR2 is SVGAGI. This CDR3 is 14 amino acids long. CDR3 amino acids: CASSFRIKGSPLHF. The DNA for the CDR3 is TGTGCCAGCAGTTTCAGGATTAAGGGTTCACCCCTCCACTTT.

This clone showed up just a few times. The chain recombines TRBV2 with TRBJ2-4; 7 positions match TRBD2. J gave up 7 bases and V 7 bases, and 7 bases lay outside the gene matches. The germline V gene encodes CDR1 SNHLY and CDR2 FYNNEI. The length of the CDR3 is 13 residues. The CDR3 sequence is CASTGAGGNIQYF. The CDR3 nucleotides are TGTGCCAGCACCGGGGCCGGGGGGAACATTCAGTACTTC.

This clone was seen only once. The chain carries TRBV4-1 and TRBJ2-3, with D tentatively TRBD1 (5 bases). The CDR3 runs 17 residues. Trimming shortened V by 4 bases and J by 1 base, and 18 bases separated the two germline ends. CDR1 and CDR2 (germline): MGHRA, YSYEKL. The CDR3, as DNA: TGCGCCAGCAGCCGAATAGGGGCCCGCCGGGGCACAGATACGCAGTATTTT. This encodes CASSRIGARRGTDTQYF.

This clone is a singleton in its sample. V and J are TRBV7-2 and TRBJ1-3; D gene uncertain. CDR1 and CDR2 from the germline V gene are SGHTA and FQGNSA. The CDR3 totals 15 residues. V was pared by 2 bases and J by 0 bases, with 8 bases between. For the CDR3, the DNA is TGTGCCAGCAGCTTACAGCGCCACTCTGGAAACACCATATATTTT. Protein product: CASSLQRHSGNTIYF.

J is TRBJ2-6 and V is TRBV27, with 9 bases aligning to TRBD1. CDR3 size: 22 residues. CDR1 is MNHEY, CDR2 SMNVEV, per germline (reference sequence). V shed 3 bases and J 0 bases; nucleotides not matched to a gene: 18. The DNA of the CDR3 is TGTGCCAGCAGTTTCCCCTTTGGACAGGGGACAGGTGGATTCTCTGGGGCCAACGTCCTGACTTTC. Translation: CASSFPFGQGTGGFSGANVLTF. Using reference TRBV27 and TRBJ2-6 for the parts outside the CDR3, the full variable domain is EAQVTQNPRYLITVTGKKLTVTCSQNMNHEYMSWYRQDPGLGLRQIYYSMNVEVTDKGDVPEGYKVSRKEKRNFPLILESPSPNQTSLYFCASSFPFGQGTGGFSGANVLTFGAGSRLTVL.

The rearrangement joins TRBV15 to TRBJ1-1; 7 bases agree with TRBD1. Losses at the gene ends were 3 bases for V and 5 bases for J; bases not matched to a gene: 6. Germline V gene lookup returns CDR1 LNHNV and CDR2 YYDKDF (reference sequence). The CDR3 has 14 amino acids. CDR3 nucleotides: TGTGCCACCAGCAGTACAGGGGAACGTACTGAAGCTTTCTTT. It translates to CATSSTGERTEAFF.

This clone occurred once. This chain links TRBV6-6 with TRBJ1-1; 7 bases agree with TRBD1. V dropped 5 bases and J dropped 8; count of bases not matched to a gene: 5. The CDR3 sequence is 12 residues long. Germline CDR1 and CDR2: MNHNY and SVGAGI (reference sequence). The CDR3 here is CASSTGVREAFF. Here the CDR3 DNA reads TGTGCCAGCAGTACAGGGGTTAGGGAAGCTTTCTTT.

The chain has TRBV5-1 and TRBJ2-2; D may match TRBD1 or TRBD2 (5 bases each). V lost 9 bases and J 5 bases, leaving 29 bases between the germline ends. The germline gives CDR1 SGHRS, CDR2 YFSETQ. CDR3 size: 18 residues. CDR3 sequence reads: CATMGSNGAEGWTGELFF. For the CDR3, the DNA is TGCGCCACCATGGGGTCCAATGGGGCCGAGGGATGGACCGGGGAGCTGTTTTTT.

The rearrangement links TRBV18 to TRBJ1-6; D is ambiguous. The germline V and J ends were trimmed by 6 bases and 10 bases, with 13 bases remaining between them. This CDR3 is 13 amino acids long. Germline CDR1 KGHSH, CDR2 LQKENI. CDR3 in amino acids: CASSHWEESPLHF. The CDR3, as DNA: TGTGCCAGCTCGCACTGGGAGGAATCACCCCTCCACTTT.

The V gene is TRBV2, the J gene TRBJ1-2; 9 bases fit TRBD1. V dropped 7 bases and J dropped 3; count of bases not matched to a gene: 15. The CDR3 runs to 17 residues. Germline V CDR1 and CDR2: SNHLY, FYNNEI. CDR3 DNA: TGTGCCAGCAATACGGGACAGGGATCCTCACAGGACTATGGCTACACCTTC. It codes for CASNTGQGSSQDYGYTF.